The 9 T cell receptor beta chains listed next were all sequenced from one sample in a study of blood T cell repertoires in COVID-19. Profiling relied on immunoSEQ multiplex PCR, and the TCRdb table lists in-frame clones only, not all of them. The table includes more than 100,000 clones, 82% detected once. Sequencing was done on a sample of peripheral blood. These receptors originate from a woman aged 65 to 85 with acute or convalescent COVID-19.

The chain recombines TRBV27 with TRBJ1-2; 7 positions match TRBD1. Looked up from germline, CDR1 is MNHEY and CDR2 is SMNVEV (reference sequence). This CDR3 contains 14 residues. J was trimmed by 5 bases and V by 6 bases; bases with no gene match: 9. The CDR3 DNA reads TGTGCCAGCAGCCCTCGACAGGGTCGATATGGCTACACCTTC. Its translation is CASSPRQGRYGYTF.

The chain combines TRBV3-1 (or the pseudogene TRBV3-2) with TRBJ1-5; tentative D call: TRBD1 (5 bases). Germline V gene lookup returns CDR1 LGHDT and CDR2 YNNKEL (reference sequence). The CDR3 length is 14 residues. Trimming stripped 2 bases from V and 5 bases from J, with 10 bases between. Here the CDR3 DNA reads TGTGCCAGCAGCCAATCAGGGATCCATCAGCCCCAGCATTTT. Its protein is CASSQSGIHQPQHF.

The CDR3 sequence: CASSGTAQGYTEAFF. CDR3 nucleotide sequence: TGTGCCAGCAGCGGGACAGCCCAGGGTTACACTGAAGCTTTCTTT. The chain uses TRBV6-2 or TRBV6-3 and TRBJ1-1; TRBD1 aligns across 7 bases. In germline, CDR1 is MNHEY, CDR2 SVGEGT. The V gene end was trimmed by 6 bases and the J gene end by 3 bases; junction bases not matched to a gene: 10. This CDR3 has 15 amino acids.

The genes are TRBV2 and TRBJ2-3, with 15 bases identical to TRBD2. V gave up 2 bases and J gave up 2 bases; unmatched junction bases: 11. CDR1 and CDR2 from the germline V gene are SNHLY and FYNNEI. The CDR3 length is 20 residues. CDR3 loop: CASSETRTSGGAINTDTQYF. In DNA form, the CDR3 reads TGTGCCAGCAGTGAAACCCGGACTAGCGGGGGGGCCATCAACACAGATACGCAGTATTTT.

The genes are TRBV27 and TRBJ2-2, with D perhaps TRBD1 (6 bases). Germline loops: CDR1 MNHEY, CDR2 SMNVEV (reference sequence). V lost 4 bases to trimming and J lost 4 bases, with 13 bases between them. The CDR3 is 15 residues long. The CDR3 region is CASSSTGTVTGELFF. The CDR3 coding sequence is TGTGCCAGCAGTTCCACAGGGACCGTCACCGGGGAGCTGTTTTTT.

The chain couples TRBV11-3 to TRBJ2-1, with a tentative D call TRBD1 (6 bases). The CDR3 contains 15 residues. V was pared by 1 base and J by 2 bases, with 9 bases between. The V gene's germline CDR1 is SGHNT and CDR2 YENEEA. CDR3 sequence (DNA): TGTGCCAGCAGCTTAGGAGGGGGACCCTACAATGAGCAGTTCTTC. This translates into CASSLGGGPYNEQFF.

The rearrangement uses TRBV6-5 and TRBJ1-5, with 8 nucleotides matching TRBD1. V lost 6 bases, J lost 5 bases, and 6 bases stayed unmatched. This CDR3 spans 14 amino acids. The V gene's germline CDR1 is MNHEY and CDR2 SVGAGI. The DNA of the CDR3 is TGTGCCAGCAGACAGGGACAGGCTGATCAGCCCCAGCATTTT. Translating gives CASRQGQADQPQHF.

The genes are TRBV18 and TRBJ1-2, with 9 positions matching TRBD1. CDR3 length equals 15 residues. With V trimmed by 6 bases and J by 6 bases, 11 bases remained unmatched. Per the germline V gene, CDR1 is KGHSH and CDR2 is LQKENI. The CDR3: CASSYLQGARDGYTF. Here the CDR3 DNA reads TGTGCCAGCTCGTACCTACAGGGGGCGAGGGATGGCTACACCTTC. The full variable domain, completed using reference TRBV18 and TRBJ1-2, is NAGVMQNPRHLVRRRGQEARLRCSPMKGHSHVYWYRQLPEEGLKFMVYLQKENIIDESGMPKERFSAEFPKEGPSILRIQQVVRGDSAAYFCASSYLQGARDGYTFGSGTRLTVV.

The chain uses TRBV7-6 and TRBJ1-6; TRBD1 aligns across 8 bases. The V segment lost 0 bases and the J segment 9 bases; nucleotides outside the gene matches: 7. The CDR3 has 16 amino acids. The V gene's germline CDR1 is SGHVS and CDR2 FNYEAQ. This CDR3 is CASSLAVQGAVSPLHF. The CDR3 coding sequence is TGTGCCAGCAGCTTAGCGGTGCAGGGGGCTGTTTCACCCCTCCACTTT.